These 15 T cell receptor beta chains were all obtained from the same sample, sequenced in a study of T cells in Graves' hyperthyroidism and ophthalmopathy. RNA transcripts served as the template for amplifying TCR beta CDR3 regions. Initially, a first-round RT-PCR of the TCR CDR3 employed the HTBI primer set. TCRdb itself ran the multiplex PCR reads through MiXCR, one entry per CDR3 protein. The table records around 760,000 distinct CDR3 sequences, 35% of them present only once. Sample: blood. Every receptor here comes from a woman aged 40 to 49 with Graves' hyperthyroidism.

This sequence joins TRBV25-1 and TRBJ2-5; perhaps TRBD1 as D (5 bases). Germline V gene lookup returns CDR1 MGHDK and CDR2 SYGVNS. The germline V and J ends were trimmed by 6 bases and 4 bases, with 12 bases remaining between them. The CDR3 is 13 amino acids. The CDR3 DNA follows: TGTGCCAGCAGGTTTGGGGCCGTAGAGACCCAGTACTTC. This sequence encodes CASRFGAVETQYF.

The rearrangement joins TRBV4-3 to TRBJ2-7, with 11 bases matching TRBD1. Germline V gives CDR1 LGHNA, CDR2 YSLEER. Trimming cost V 0 bases and J 6 bases; bases outside gene matches: 7. The length of the CDR3 is 16 residues. This CDR3 is CASSQDLRTGGFEQYF. In DNA form, the CDR3 reads TGCGCCAGCAGCCAAGACCTGCGGACAGGGGGCTTCGAGCAGTACTTC.

This clonotype was detected only a few times. The chain combines TRBV7-2 with TRBJ2-5; D is uncertain. Germline CDR1 SGHTA, CDR2 FQGNSA. Trimming took off 5 bases at V and 4 bases at J, with 14 bases between the two ends. The CDR3 has 14 residues. The CDR3 sequence: CASSPWALGETQYF. The CDR3 DNA is TGTGCCAGCAGCCCATGGGCCCTCGGAGAGACCCAGTACTTC.

This clonotype was recorded many times. The J gene is TRBJ1-3, the V gene TRBV7-8; D is unclear. The V gene lost 2 bases and the J gene lost 0 bases, with 8 bases spanning the gap. The CDR3 has 15 amino acids. From germline, CDR1 is SGHVS and CDR2 FQNEAQ. The CDR3 region has the DNA TGTGCCAGCAGCTTACGAGGGATCTCTGGAAACACCATATATTTT. Protein product: CASSLRGISGNTIYF.

This clonotype was found a few times. The chain carries TRBV6-5 and TRBJ2-5; TRBD2 is a possible D gene (5 bases). V shed 6 bases and J shed 4 bases, with 15 bases lying between them. From germline, CDR1 is MNHEY and CDR2 SVGAGI. The CDR3 contains 14 residues. The CDR3, as DNA: TGTGCCAGCAGCGGAGTCCCAGGAGGAGAGACCCAGTACTTC. This sequence encodes CASSGVPGGETQYF.

This chain joins TRBV7-6 and TRBJ1-2, with 7 bases fitting TRBD1. V lost 5 bases, J lost 0 bases, and 12 bases stayed unmatched. The CDR3 extends over 17 amino acids. Looked up from germline, CDR1 is SGHVS and CDR2 is FNYEAQ. CDR3 in amino acids: CASSPHPGQHTNYGYTF. The CDR3 nucleotides read TGTGCCAGCAGCCCTCACCCGGGACAGCATACTAACTATGGCTACACCTTC.

The chain employs TRBV15 and TRBJ1-2, with D perhaps matching TRBD1 (5 bases). Between the trimmed V and J ends, which lost 4 bases and 8 bases, there was a span of 20 bases. In germline, CDR1 is LNHNV, CDR2 YYDKDF (reference sequence). The CDR3 covers 15 residues. The CDR3 spells CATSTDVTVGGGYTF. CDR3 nucleotides: TGTGCCACCAGCACGGACGTTACCGTCGGGGGGGGCTACACCTTC.

V is TRBV20-1 and J is TRBJ2-7; D unresolved. The V end lost 1 base, the J end lost 9 bases, and 10 bases lay between the germline ends. Germline lookup yields CDR1 DFQATT and CDR2 SNEGSKA (reference sequence). The CDR3 runs 11 residues. The CDR3 is CSARANWAQYF. The CDR3 bases are TGCAGTGCTAGAGCGAATTGGGCGCAGTACTTC.

In its sample, this clonotype was seen many times. In nucleotides, the CDR3 is TGCAGTGCTAGGGCGGGGGGGGACTATGGCTACACCTTC. Its protein is CSARAGGDYGYTF. V is TRBV20-1 and J is TRBJ1-2; a possible D gene is TRBD1 (5 bases). The CDR3 has 13 amino acids. Germline V gene sequence: CDR1 DFQATT, CDR2 SNEGSKA (reference sequence). V lost 3 bases and J 3 bases, leaving 11 bases between the germline ends.

In its sample, this clonotype was seen many times. An end of the junction does not agree with germline; a read error may underlie this. V is TRBV10-2 and J is TRBJ1-1; 7 bases line up with TRBD1. This CDR3 has 14 residues. CDR1 is WSHSY and CDR2 is SAAADI in the germline V gene. The CDR3 spells CASRTGPMNTEAFF. Written as DNA, the CDR3 is TGTGCCAGCAGGACAGGCCCGATGAACACTGAAGCTTTCTTT.

About this clonotype: A much larger clonotype is one base distant, so this may be a read error. No conserved phenylalanine or tryptophan ends this CDR3, so it is likely a read error. Here the CDR3 reads CASSRQVATDEKLFI. CDR3 bases: TGTGCCAGCAGCAGACAGGTAGCTACAGATGAAAAACTGTTTATT. The chain employs TRBV7-2 and TRBJ1-4; D may be TRBD1 (6 bases). Germline CDR1 and CDR2: SGHTA and FQGNSA. CDR3 length equals 15 residues. Trimming removed 5 bases at V and 6 bases at J, with 16 bases between.

The table lists this clonotype with a count of one. A single base separates this from a much larger clone, so it may be a read error. This sequence joins TRBV7-9 and TRBJ2-7; no clear D gene. The CDR3 has 13 residues. CDR1 is SEHNR, CDR2 FQNEAQ, per germline (reference sequence). The CDR3 DNA follows: TGTGCCGGCAGACCCGCGAGCCCCTACGAGCAGTACTTC. It specifies CAGRPASPYEQYF.

CDR3 bases: TGCGCCAGCAGAGACCTCGGGACAGGGCAATACGAGCAGTACTTC. Protein product: CASRDLGTGQYEQYF. The chain couples TRBV5-1 to TRBJ2-7; 9 nucleotides align to TRBD1. The V and J ends lost 5 bases and 4 bases, in that order; junction bases with no gene match: 10. This CDR3 region has 15 residues. Germline V gene data show CDR1 as SGHRS and CDR2 as YFSETQ.

The CDR3 sequence: CASSLIEGPGNTIYF. As DNA, the CDR3 is TGTGCCAGCAGTCTAATTGAGGGGCCTGGAAACACCATATATTTT. The chain joins TRBV12-3 or TRBV12-4 to TRBJ1-3; TRBD1 might be the D (5 bases). The CDR3 consists of 15 residues. Between the trimmed V and J ends, which lost 5 bases and 2 bases, there was a span of 13 bases.

This rearrangement joins TRBV7-2 to TRBJ2-3; D not resolved. CDR1 SGHTA and CDR2 FQGNSA come from the germline V gene. Trimming cost V 1 base and J 0 bases, with 8 bases left between them. There are 15 residues in the CDR3. The CDR3 loop reads CASSLEAASTDTQYF. In DNA form, the CDR3 reads TGTGCCAGCAGCTTAGAGGCTGCTAGCACAGATACGCAGTATTTT.